These T cell receptor beta chains were read from a single sample in a study of blood T cell repertoires in COVID-19. Assay used: immunoSEQ multiplex PCR; TCRdb lists only in-frame clones, some missing. The sample includes about 140,000 clones, 80% to 90% of them seen just once. Specimen: peripheral blood. These receptors were collected from a woman in her fifties or sixties with acute or convalescent COVID-19. The CDR3 runs from the conserved cysteine through the conserved F or W. A D gene is named only where the DNA matches it firmly. Expanded clones get a size class; other rows say once, few or many, or leave the size out.

j_call clone_size v_call cdr3_length d_call cdr3_aa cdr3_nt
TRBJ2-3 - TRBV19 15 - CASSAYSVSTDTQYF TGTGCCAGTAGTGCCTATAGCGTTAGCACAGATACGCAGTATTTT
TRBJ1-2 - TRBV4-3 13 - CASSRTNNYGYTF TGCGCCAGCAGCCGAACAAACAACTATGGCTACACCTTC
TRBJ2-3 - TRBV7-2 15 TRBD1 CASSLGWQGVDTQYF TGTGCCAGCAGCTTAGGTTGGCAGGGGGTAGATACGCAGTATTTT
TRBJ1-1 - TRBV29-1 12 - CSVLWGSTEAFF TGCAGCGTTCTCTGGGGCTCAACTGAAGCTTTCTTT
TRBJ2-7 - TRBV21-1 11 - CASSDRTGRHF TGTGCCAGCAGCGACAGGACAGGGCGGCACTTC
TRBJ1-1 - TRBV3-1/TRBV3-2 17 - CASSLVRGGGQGAEAFF TGTGCCAGCAGCCTAGTGCGCGGCGGGGGCCAGGGAGCTGAAGCTTTCTTT
TRBJ1-5 - TRBV4-3 14 - CASSQNRDVQPQHF TGCGCCAGCAGCCAAAACAGGGACGTTCAGCCCCAGCATTTT
TRBJ2-1 - TRBV5-1 15 TRBD1 CASTTQGQTYNEQFF TGCGCCAGCACTACTCAGGGACAGACCTACAATGAGCAGTTCTTC
TRBJ2-3 - TRBV7-9 14 - CASSDGGLTDTQYF TGTGCCAGCAGCGACGGGGGGCTCACAGATACGCAGTATTTT
TRBJ2-7 once TRBV7-8 15 TRBD2 CASSRTSGGLYEQYF TGTGCCAGCAGCCGGACTAGCGGGGGCCTTTACGAGCAGTACTTC
TRBJ2-3 - TRBV7-2 16 - CASSLLAPGGTDTQYF TGTGCCAGCAGCCTACTAGCTCCCGGAGGCACAGATACGCAGTATTTT
TRBJ1-2 - TRBV9 14 - CASSVTGLSYGYTF TGTGCCAGCAGCGTTACAGGGCTCTCCTATGGCTACACCTTC
TRBJ1-3 - TRBV7-2 13 - CASSFSGESAIYF TGTGCCAGCAGCTTTTCGGGGGAAAGCGCCATATATTTT
TRBJ1-2 - TRBV3-1/TRBV3-2 13 - CASSQSGIYGYTF TGTGCCAGCAGCCAGAGTGGTATTTACGGCTACACCTTC
TRBJ1-3 - TRBV19 13 TRBD1 CASSISGQSTIYF TGTGCCAGTAGTATATCGGGACAGAGCACCATATATTTT
TRBJ2-2 - TRBV6-4 14 TRBD2 CASSEGEGTGELFF TGTGCCAGCAGTGAAGGGGAGGGAACCGGGGAGCTGTTTTTT
TRBJ2-7 - TRBV5-1 14 - CASSLTTGSYEQYF TGCGCCAGCAGCTTGACTACAGGGTCCTACGAGCAGTACTTC
TRBJ1-6 - TRBV19 14 - CASSIGGGRAPLHF TGTGCCAGTAGTATTGGGGGAGGCAGAGCACCCCTCCACTTT
TRBJ2-2 - TRBV6-5 16 TRBD2 CASSSSGGRNTGELFF TGTGCCAGCAGTTCTAGCGGGGGGCGGAACACCGGGGAGCTGTTTTTT
TRBJ2-5 - TRBV5-1 13 - CASSLSGQETQYF TGCGCCAGCAGCTTAAGCGGCCAAGAGACCCAGTACTTC
TRBJ1-2 - TRBV30 15 - CAWSVLNRVNYGYTF TGTGCCTGGAGTGTATTGAATCGGGTAAACTATGGCTACACCTTC
TRBJ2-5 few TRBV10-3 15 - CAISEFGGAQETQYF TGTGCCATCAGTGAGTTTGGCGGGGCTCAAGAGACCCAGTACTTC
TRBJ1-6 - TRBV28 13 TRBD1 CASSPTGDSPLHF TGTGCCAGCAGTCCAACAGGGGATTCACCCCTCCACTTT
TRBJ2-1 - TRBV18 16 TRBD1 CASSPPGTGVHHEQFF TGTGCCAGCTCACCACCAGGGACAGGGGTTCACCATGAGCAGTTCTTC
TRBJ2-2 - TRBV30 17 TRBD2 CAWSGLAGATNTGELFF TGTGCCTGGAGTGGACTAGCGGGGGCAACGAACACCGGGGAGCTGTTTTTT
TRBJ1-3 - TRBV7-9 14 - CASGPSGSGNTIYF TGTGCCAGCGGCCCCTCGGGCTCTGGAAACACCATATATTTT
TRBJ1-6 - TRBV6-5 15 TRBD1 CASSPDRGRNSPLHF TGTGCCAGCAGTCCCGACAGGGGGCGAAATTCACCCCTCCACTTT
TRBJ2-1 - TRBV6-5 15 - CASTSGDSSYNEQFF TGTGCCAGCACCTCGGGGGATAGCTCCTACAATGAGCAGTTCTTC
TRBJ1-5 - TRBV5-6 14 - CASSSRTANQPQHF TGTGCCAGCAGCTCCCGGACAGCTAATCAGCCCCAGCATTTT
TRBJ1-3 - TRBV7-2 14 - CASSPGTSGNTIYF TGTGCCAGCAGCCCAGGGACATCCGGAAACACCATATATTTT
TRBJ1-1 - TRBV7-8 16 TRBD1 CASSLAGTELNTEAFF TGTGCCAGCAGCTTAGCGGGGACAGAGCTGAACACTGAAGCTTTCTTT
TRBJ2-5 - TRBV20-1 13 - CSASLQVQETQYF TGCAGTGCTAGTCTGCAGGTCCAAGAGACCCAGTACTTC
TRBJ1-2 - TRBV4-3 15 TRBD1 CASSQDIDRGTGYTF TGCGCCAGCAGCCAAGATATCGACAGGGGCACGGGCTACACCTTC
TRBJ1-6 - TRBV30 12 - CAWDPGGSPLHF TGTGCCTGGGACCCAGGAGGCTCACCCCTCCACTTT
TRBJ1-1 - TRBV30 12 TRBD1 CAWSRDSPEAFF TGTGCCTGGAGTAGGGACAGCCCTGAAGCTTTCTTT
TRBJ1-1 - TRBV28 13 - CASSPGQSTEAFF TGTGCCAGCAGCCCCGGACAGAGTACTGAAGCTTTCTTT
TRBJ2-2 - TRBV2 13 - CASDSPNTGELFF TGTGCCAGCGACAGCCCGAACACCGGGGAGCTGTTTTTT
TRBJ1-2 - TRBV7-3 13 TRBD1 CASSLDRAGGYTF TGTGCCAGCAGCTTGGACAGGGCCGGGGGCTACACCTTC
TRBJ1-1 - TRBV4-3 16 TRBD1 CASSQDLLTGGTEAFF TGCGCCAGCAGCCAAGATCTTTTGACAGGGGGCACTGAAGCTTTCTTT
TRBJ1-1 - TRBV6-2/TRBV6-3 15 - CASSYGGYMNTEAFF TGTGCCAGCAGTTACGGCGGTTACATGAACACTGAAGCTTTCTTT
TRBJ2-1 - TRBV28 15 - CASSSRVFSYNEQFF TGTGCCAGCAGCTCGCGGGTGTTCTCCTACAATGAGCAGTTCTTC